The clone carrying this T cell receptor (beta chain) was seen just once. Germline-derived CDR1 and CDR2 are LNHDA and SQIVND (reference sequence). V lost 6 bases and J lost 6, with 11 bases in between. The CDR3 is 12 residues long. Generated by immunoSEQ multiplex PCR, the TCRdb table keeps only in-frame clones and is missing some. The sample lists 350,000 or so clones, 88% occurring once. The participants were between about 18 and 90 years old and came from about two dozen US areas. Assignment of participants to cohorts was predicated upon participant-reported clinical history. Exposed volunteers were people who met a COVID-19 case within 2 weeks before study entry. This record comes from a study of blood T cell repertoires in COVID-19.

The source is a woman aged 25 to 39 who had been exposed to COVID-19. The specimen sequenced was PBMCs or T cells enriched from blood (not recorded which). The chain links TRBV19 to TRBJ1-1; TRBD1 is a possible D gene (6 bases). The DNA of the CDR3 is TGTGCCAGTAGAGACGGACAGTCTGAAGCTTTCTTT. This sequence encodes CASRDGQSEAFF.